These 31 T cell receptor beta chains were all obtained from the same sample, sequenced in a study of T cells in Graves' hyperthyroidism and ophthalmopathy. RNA transcripts served as the template for amplifying TCR beta CDR3 regions. RT-PCR in the first round (using the HTBI primer set) targeted the TCR CDR3. TCRdb ran MiXCR on the multiplex PCR reads and lists one entry per CDR3 protein. The table has approximately 590,000 distinct CDR3 sequences, about a sixth seen once. Sample: blood. Receptor source: a young woman with Graves' hyperthyroidism.

The table lists this clonotype with a count of one. The J gene is TRBJ1-1, the V gene TRBV6-1, with D unclear. Germline lookup yields CDR1 MNHNS and CDR2 SASEGT. V shed 6 bases and J shed 5 bases, with 13 bases lying between them. The CDR3 runs to 13 residues. CDR3 amino acids: CASSRNLVTEAFF. CDR3 bases: TGTGCCAGCAGCCGCAACTTGGTTACTGAAGCTTTCTTT.

The chain couples TRBV9 to TRBJ2-1, with 7 positions matching TRBD2. The CDR3 contains 15 residues. Trimming at V came to 0 bases and at J to 4 bases, leaving 4 bases not matched to a gene. CDR1 SGDLS and CDR2 YYNGEE come from the germline V gene. As DNA, the CDR3 is TGTGCCAGCAGCGTAGGGGCGGGAGATTACAATGAGCAGTTCTTC. It translates to CASSVGAGDYNEQFF.

This clonotype was detected ten times or more. The chain recombines TRBV6-6 with TRBJ2-7; 7 bases fit TRBD2. J was trimmed by 7 bases and V by 0 bases; bases with no gene match: 12. Germline values: CDR1 MNHNY, CDR2 SVGAGI (reference sequence). This CDR3 region has 16 residues. The CDR3 nucleotides are TGTGCCAGCAGTTACTCGTCGCTAGCGGTATGGAGTGAGCAGTACTTC. Residues: CASSYSSLAVWSEQYF.

This clonotype has more than one count but fewer than ten. This chain connects TRBV6-5 to TRBJ2-7; D is ambiguous. CDR1 and CDR2 from the germline V gene are MNHEY and SVGAGI. There are 16 residues in the CDR3. The V gene lost 0 bases and the J gene lost 3 bases, with 15 bases spanning the gap. In DNA form, the CDR3 reads TGTGCCAGCAGTTACTCGTACAGTCTCAGAAACTACGAGCAGTACTTC. It codes for CASSYSYSLRNYEQYF.

In this sample, this clonotype turned up many times. The chain has TRBV11-2 and TRBJ2-4, with unresolved D. Trimming cost V 4 bases and J 5 bases, with 3 bases left between them. The germline V gene has CDR1 SGHAT and CDR2 FQNNGV. There are 11 residues in the CDR3. CDR3 in DNA: TGTGCCAGCAGCTCACAAAACATTCAGTACTTC. It encodes CASSSQNIQYF.

This clonotype was seen only a few times. The chain has TRBV20-1 and TRBJ2-5, with TRBD2 matching 14 bases. In germline, CDR1 is DFQATT, CDR2 SNEGSKA (reference sequence). The ends lost 6 bases at V and 5 bases at J; junction bases unmatched: 2. This CDR3 has 13 amino acids. Written as DNA, the CDR3 is TGCAGTGCATGGACTAGCGGGAGGGAGACCCAGTACTTC. The encoded protein is CSAWTSGRETQYF.

On this clonotype: A read error is possible here, since a much larger clone lies one base away. This chain connects TRBV6-2 or TRBV6-3 to TRBJ2-7; TRBD1 might be the D (6 bases). Matching the DNA end better, TRBJ2-1 makes the J call doubtful. This CDR3 is built from 11 residues. CDR1 and CDR2 (germline): MNHEY, SVGEGT. Written as DNA, the CDR3 is TGTGCCAGCGGCAGGGGTTACGAGCAGTTCTTC. Encoded protein: CASGRGYEQFF.

In its sample, this clonotype was seen a few times. The CDR3 region is CATFRGGKAFF. The DNA for the CDR3 is TGTGCCACCTTCCGGGGGGGTAAAGCTTTCTTT. The chain employs TRBV27 and TRBJ1-1; tentative D call: TRBD1 (5 bases). Between the trimmed V and J ends, which lost 10 bases and 9 bases, there was a span of 15 bases. The CDR3 runs to 11 residues. Germline CDR1 is MNHEY and CDR2 is SMNVEV (reference sequence).

This clonotype showed up just a few times. Since a much larger clone is just one base distant, this may be a read error. The rearrangement joins TRBV9 to TRBJ2-1; 9 positions match TRBD1. This CDR3 region has 16 residues. The V gene's germline CDR1 is SGDLS and CDR2 YYNGEE. The chain's CDR3 is CASSVAGTGKNNEHFF. Written as DNA, the CDR3 is TGTGCCAGCAGCGTAGCCGGGACAGGGAAAAACAATGAGCATTTCTTC.

The sample holds many counts of this clonotype. The chain carries TRBV12-3 or TRBV12-4 and TRBJ1-2; 7 nucleotides agree with TRBD1. This CDR3 has 16 residues. Trimming took 5 bases from V and 3 from J; bases not matched to a gene: 12. The CDR3 region is CASSIYPDRNHYGYTF. CDR3 DNA sequence: TGTGCCAGCAGTATCTACCCGGACAGGAACCACTATGGCTACACCTTC.

This sequence joins TRBV20-1 and TRBJ2-2; TRBD1 aligns across 7 bases. The J segment lost 6 bases and the V segment lost 1 base, leaving 5 bases of the junction unmatched. CDR3 size: 14 residues. The germline V gene encodes CDR1 DFQATT and CDR2 SNEGSKA (reference sequence). CDR3 coding DNA: TGCAGTGCTAGAGGCAACAGGGGACCCGGGGAGCTGTTTTTT. Protein product: CSARGNRGPGELFF.

The V and J genes are TRBV19 and TRBJ2-6; unclear D gene. Germline CDR1 LNHDA, CDR2 SQIVND (reference sequence). The length of the CDR3 is 17 residues. Deletions cut 1 base from V and 0 bases from J, with 10 bases between. CDR3 in amino acids: CASSIAAGASGANVLTF. CDR3 nucleotides: TGTGCCAGTAGTATAGCGGCAGGAGCCTCTGGGGCCAACGTCCTGACTTTC.

This clonotype was counted many times. V is TRBV7-9 and J is TRBJ2-1, with a tentative D call TRBD2 (5 bases). Germline V gene sequence: CDR1 SEHNR, CDR2 FQNEAQ (reference sequence). With 11 bases removed from V and 7 bases from J, the gap between germline ends came to 15 bases. CDR3 length: 12 residues. In nucleotides, the CDR3 is TGTGCCGGGAGCCGGGATATAAATGAGCAGTTCTTC. It encodes CAGSRDINEQFF.

The V and J genes are TRBV25-1 and TRBJ2-1, with 10 bases aligning to TRBD2. The CDR3 is made up of 14 amino acids. J gave up 7 bases and V 8 bases, and 8 bases lay outside the gene matches. Germline V gene lookup returns CDR1 MGHDK and CDR2 SYGVNS. The CDR3: CASLASGSRNEQFF. DNA for the CDR3: TGTGCCAGCCTGGCTAGCGGGAGTAGAAATGAGCAGTTCTTC.

This clonotype was seen repeatedly, ten times or more. This chain connects TRBV10-3 to TRBJ1-1; the match to TRBD1 covers 7 bases. Germline CDR1 ENHRY, CDR2 SYGVKD. Trimming took 6 bases from V and 0 from J; bases not matched to a gene: 7. CDR3 length equals 15 residues. This CDR3 is CAIRGRQGMNTEAFF. As DNA, the CDR3 is TGTGCCATCAGGGGTAGACAGGGCATGAACACTGAAGCTTTCTTT.

This clonotype came up a few times. The chain recombines TRBV19 with TRBJ2-1, with TRBD2 identical over 7 bases. V lost 3 bases and J lost 4; bases outside the gene matches: 6. The CDR3 spans 15 residues. Germline V gene sequence: CDR1 LNHDA, CDR2 SQIVND (reference sequence). In nucleotides, the CDR3 is TGTGCCAGTAGTATTCTAGCGGAAAGTTACAATGAGCAGTTCTTC. Residues: CASSILAESYNEQFF. The variable domain in full, completed from reference TRBV19 and TRBJ2-1, reads DGGITQSPKYLFRKEGQNVTLSCEQNLNHDAMYWYRQDPGQGLRLIYYSQIVNDFQKGDIAEGYSVSREKKESFPLTVTSAQKNPTAFYLCASSILAESYNEQFFGPGTRLTVL.

This clonotype was picked up many times. The J gene is TRBJ2-1, the V gene TRBV18; D perhaps matches TRBD2 (6 bases). The CDR3 is 14 amino acids. V was shortened by 5 bases and J by 6 bases, with 14 bases between the two germline ends. CDR1 is KGHSH, CDR2 LQKENI, per germline. This CDR3 reads CASSYGSSFNEQFF. CDR3 bases: TGTGCCAGCTCATACGGGAGTTCTTTCAATGAGCAGTTCTTC.

This sequence joins TRBV5-8 and TRBJ2-3; TRBD2 is a possible D gene (5 bases). Trimming shortened V by 9 bases and J by 0 bases, and 17 bases separated the two germline ends. CDR1 is SGHTS and CDR2 is YDEGEE in the germline V gene. This CDR3 has 15 amino acids. The CDR3 region has the DNA TGTGCCAAAACGTTGGGAGCGGCTAGCACAGATACGCAGTATTTT. Translated, it gives CAKTLGAASTDTQYF.

Many counts were recorded for this clonotype. The chain joins TRBV18 to TRBJ2-3; D unresolved. Germline values: CDR1 KGHSH, CDR2 LQKENI. Trimming took 4 bases from V and 5 from J, leaving 10 bases between them. The CDR3 is 13 residues long. CDR3 coding DNA: TGTGCCAGCTCACGGGGAAGAGTAGATACGCAGTATTTT. This gives the protein CASSRGRVDTQYF.

The sample holds many counts of this clonotype. The chain employs TRBV20-1 and TRBJ2-7; 7 positions agree with TRBD1. With 3 bases clipped from V and 0 bases from J, the junction kept 11 bases outside the gene matches. This CDR3 region has 16 residues. Germline CDR1 is DFQATT and CDR2 is SNEGSKA (reference sequence). The CDR3 region is CSASYPGRDSSYEQYF. The CDR3 nucleotides are TGCAGTGCTAGCTACCCCGGCCGGGACAGCTCCTACGAGCAGTACTTC.

The chain joins TRBV4-1 to TRBJ2-7; 7 bases map to TRBD2. This CDR3 is 15 amino acids long. After removal of 0 bases from V and 3 bases from J, the junction contained 5 bases not matched to a gene. Germline CDR1 reads MGHRA; CDR2 reads YSYEKL. This CDR3 is CASSQEVGGHYEQYF. The CDR3 nucleotides are TGCGCCAGCAGCCAAGAGGTGGGAGGGCACTACGAGCAGTACTTC.

The genes are TRBV7-2 and TRBJ2-7, with D possibly TRBD1 on 6 matching bases. This CDR3 spans 17 amino acids. The V end was cut by 6 bases, the J end by 0 bases, with 21 bases between. The germline V gene encodes CDR1 SGHTA and CDR2 FQGNSA. The CDR3: CASRSSRGSRSSYEQYF. The CDR3 DNA reads TGTGCCAGCAGATCATCTAGGGGGTCCCGAAGCTCCTACGAGCAGTACTTC.

This clonotype was observed at least ten times. The gene calls are TRBV20-1 and TRBJ2-5; no clear D. V lost 7 bases and J lost 5, with 14 bases in between. Germline lookup yields CDR1 DFQATT and CDR2 SNEGSKA (reference sequence). The CDR3 totals 12 residues. The CDR3 spells CSGALGWETQYF. The CDR3 DNA is TGCAGTGGGGCGTTAGGGTGGGAGACCCAGTACTTC.

This clonotype was observed many times. The chain carries TRBV7-2 and TRBJ2-7; D may be TRBD2 (6 bases). V was shortened by 5 bases and J by 3 bases, with 14 bases between the two germline ends. This CDR3 is built from 14 residues. Germline V gene lookup returns CDR1 SGHTA and CDR2 FQGNSA. CDR3: CASSPRRTNYEQYF. The DNA for the CDR3 is TGTGCCAGCAGCCCCCGACGGACTAACTACGAGCAGTACTTC. The complete variable domain, with remaining parts taken from reference TRBV7-2 and TRBJ2-7, reads GAGVSQSPSNKVTEKGKDVELRCDPISGHTALYWYRQSLGQGLEFLIYFQGNSAPDKSGLPSDRFSAERTGGSVSTLTIQRTQQEDSAVYLCASSPRRTNYEQYFGPGTRLTVT.

This clonotype was detected many times. The chain combines TRBV28 with TRBJ2-7, with D unclear. CDR3 length: 15 residues. Per the germline V gene, CDR1 is MDHEN and CDR2 is SYDVKM. V lost 6 bases, J lost 3 bases, and 18 bases lay in between. This CDR3 is CASSSNSNSDYEQYF. The CDR3 region has the DNA TGTGCCAGCAGCAGTAACTCCAACTCCGACTACGAGCAGTACTTC. Complete variable domain (other parts from reference TRBV28 and TRBJ2-7): DVKVTQSSRYLVKRTGEKVFLECVQDMDHENMFWYRQDPGLGLRLIYFSYDVKMKEKGDIPEGYSVSREKKERFSLILESASTNQTSMYLCASSSNSNSDYEQYFGPGTRLTVT.

This clonotype was detected many times. J is TRBJ2-7 and V is TRBV7-9, with 9 nucleotides matching TRBD1. CDR1 and CDR2 from the germline V gene are SEHNR and FQNEAQ (reference sequence). V lost 5 bases, J lost 2 bases, and 7 bases stayed unmatched. The CDR3 extends over 15 amino acids. The CDR3 DNA reads as TGTGCCAGCAGCATCCCTCGACAGGGGGCCTACGAGCAGTACTTC. As protein: CASSIPRQGAYEQYF.

This clonotype was observed at least ten times. The chain combines TRBV20-1 with TRBJ2-2; no firm D call. The germline V gene encodes CDR1 DFQATT and CDR2 SNEGSKA (reference sequence). The CDR3 extends over 15 amino acids. V lost 2 bases and J lost 0, with 10 bases in between. The CDR3 protein is CSARLPPANTGELFF. CDR3 sequence (DNA): TGCAGTGCTAGACTCCCCCCAGCGAACACCGGGGAGCTGTTTTTT.

This clonotype was counted at least ten times. The chain carries TRBV7-3 and TRBJ1-1, with TRBD1 as a possible D gene (6 bases). This CDR3 is built from 14 residues. V was pared by 5 bases and J by 1 base, with 11 bases between. Germline V CDR1 and CDR2: SGHTA, FQGTGA. The CDR3 coding sequence is TGTGCCAGCAGCCAGGGGACAAGGAACACTGAAGCTTTCTTT. This gives the protein CASSQGTRNTEAFF.

This clonotype appeared a single time. The V and J genes are TRBV20-1 and TRBJ2-7; 8 bases match TRBD2. Germline trimming cut 3 bases from V and 4 bases from J; bases unmatched to any gene: 8. Germline V gives CDR1 DFQATT, CDR2 SNEGSKA (reference sequence). This CDR3 contains 14 residues. As DNA, the CDR3 is TGCAGTGCTAGGTGGGCGGGAGGACCTTACGAGCAGTACTTC. Translation gives CSARWAGGPYEQYF.

This clonotype was detected many times. The rearrangement links TRBV7-9 to TRBJ2-5; D is unresolved. There are 15 residues in the CDR3. CDR1 is SEHNR and CDR2 is FQNEAQ in the germline V gene (reference sequence). V dropped 0 bases and J dropped 2 bases, with 10 bases sitting between them. In DNA, the CDR3 is TGTGCCAGCAGCTTAGCAAGGGAAATTCAAGAGACCCAGTACTTC. Its protein is CASSLAREIQETQYF.

This clonotype was seen more than once but under ten times. The chain carries TRBV4-1 and TRBJ1-5, with a weak D call TRBD1 (5 bases). V lost 4 bases to trimming and J lost 6 bases, with 10 bases between them. Germline V gene data show CDR1 as MGHRA and CDR2 as YSYEKL. CDR3 length: 13 amino acids. CDR3 amino acids: CASSLLQGQPQHF. DNA of the CDR3: TGCGCCAGCAGCCTCCTCCAGGGTCAGCCCCAGCATTTT.